The sequence of this T cell receptor beta chain was determined in a study of T cell responses to AZD1222 COVID-19 vaccine. General observations from the study: Regions left unmutated in variants are reportedly the target of nearly half of spike-specific TCRs. Repertoires were collected only later (after the peak T cell response had occurred). White British people made up most donors, females outnumbered males, and clonal diversity was possibly underestimated.

Worth noting for this clone: No antigen is known for it.

V shed 2 bases and J shed 2 bases, with 3 bases lying between them. The CDR3 consists of 12 residues. Germline CDR1 is LGHNT and CDR2 is FRNRAP. The protocol was immunoSEQ multiplex PCR, while the TCRdb copy is restricted to in-frame clones and leaves out a portion. The repertoire has about 110,000 clones, roughly 87% of them found once; the top ten carry around 4.5%. The origin of this receptor is an adult who received the AZD1222 COVID-19 vaccine. The genes are TRBV12-5 and TRBJ1-2; unclear D gene. The specimen comprised peripheral blood, sampled 28 days after the second AZD1222 dose. In DNA form, the CDR3 reads TGTGCTAGTGGTTTGATGAACTATGGCTACACCTTC. Protein product: CASGLMNYGYTF.